These 18 T cell receptor beta chains came from one sample sequenced in a study of blood T cell repertoires in COVID-19. Only in-frame clones appear in the TCRdb table, and some are missing; sequencing was by immunoSEQ multiplex PCR. The sample carries about 190,000 clones, around 90% recorded once. Sequenced sample: peripheral blood. These receptors all come from a middle-aged man with active or convalescent COVID-19.

This sequence joins TRBV2 and TRBJ1-2; the D is unclear. The length of the CDR3 is 14 residues. V dropped 2 bases and J dropped 5 bases, with 12 bases sitting between them. CDR1 SNHLY and CDR2 FYNNEI come from the germline V gene. CDR3 sequence: CASSEKDTAYGYTF. For the CDR3, the DNA is TGTGCCAGCAGTGAAAAGGATACAGCATATGGCTACACCTTC. Using reference TRBV2 and TRBJ1-2 for the parts outside the CDR3, the full variable domain is EPEVTQTPSHQVTQMGQEVILRCVPISNHLYFYWYRQILGQKVEFLVSFYNNEISEKSEIFDDQFSVERPDGSNFTLKIRSTKLEDSAMYFCASSEKDTAYGYTFGSGTRLTVV.

This chain links TRBV29-1 with TRBJ2-7; a possible D gene is TRBD2 (5 bases). The CDR3 is 11 amino acids. The V gene's germline CDR1 is SQVTM and CDR2 ANQGSEA. Between the trimmed V and J ends, which lost 3 bases and 4 bases, there was a span of 7 bases. The CDR3 reads CSVDAGYEQYF. CDR3 bases: TGCAGCGTTGACGCGGGTTACGAGCAGTACTTC.

The rearrangement joins TRBV19 to TRBJ2-5; TRBD2 agrees at 7 bases. Trimming took 4 bases from V and 3 from J; bases not matched to a gene: 2. The CDR3 totals 13 residues. Germline CDR1 is LNHDA and CDR2 is SQIVND (reference sequence). CDR3 sequence: CASSTGTKETQYF. The CDR3 nucleotides read TGTGCCAGTAGTACCGGGACTAAAGAGACCCAGTACTTC.

The sample holds a few counts of this clone. The chain carries TRBV7-8 and TRBJ2-7, with a weak D call TRBD1 (6 bases). V lost 5 bases and J 4 bases, leaving 15 bases between the germline ends. Per the germline V gene, CDR1 is SGHVS and CDR2 is FQNEAQ. This CDR3 spans 14 amino acids. CDR3 DNA sequence: TGTGCCAGCAGCCCCCTGTGGCAGGGGTACGAGCAGTACTTC. This sequence encodes CASSPLWQGYEQYF.

This clone has a handful of counts. The rearrangement links TRBV6-5 to TRBJ1-1; perhaps TRBD1 as D (5 bases). Germline V gives CDR1 MNHEY, CDR2 SVGAGI. The CDR3 contains 13 residues. V was clipped by 4 bases and J by 5 bases, with 11 bases between them. Here the CDR3 DNA reads TGTGCCAGCAGTTGGGGGGGAGGAACTGAAGCTTTCTTT. It translates to CASSWGGGTEAFF.

This clone was seen a single time. The J gene is TRBJ2-5, the V gene TRBV7-2; a weak D match, TRBD1 (5 bases). The germline V gene encodes CDR1 SGHTA and CDR2 FQGNSA. Trimming stripped 4 bases from V and 6 bases from J, with 18 bases between. The CDR3 spans 15 residues. CDR3: CASSSRRGKPQTQYF. CDR3 sequence (DNA): TGTGCCAGCAGCTCCCGAAGGGGTAAGCCGCAGACCCAGTACTTC.

This sequence joins TRBV19 and TRBJ2-2, with 10 bases fitting TRBD1. J was trimmed by 6 bases and V by 4 bases; bases with no gene match: 2. CDR1 LNHDA and CDR2 SQIVND come from the germline V gene (reference sequence). The CDR3 runs 14 residues. CDR3 sequence (DNA): TGTGCCAGTAGTAGGACAGGGGGGGCCGGGGAGCTGTTTTTT. Protein product: CASSRTGGAGELFF.

The chain combines TRBV10-3 with TRBJ1-3; the D is unclear. Germline lookup yields CDR1 ENHRY and CDR2 SYGVKD. This CDR3 comprises 14 residues. Trimming shortened V by 2 bases and J by 0 bases, and 5 bases separated the two germline ends. CDR3 loop: CAISELSSGNTIYF. In DNA, the CDR3 is TGTGCCATCAGTGAGCTAAGCTCTGGAAACACCATATATTTT.

This sequence joins TRBV11-2 and TRBJ2-1; 11 positions match TRBD1. The V segment lost 6 bases and the J segment 9 bases; nucleotides outside the gene matches: 19. Germline CDR1 SGHAT, CDR2 FQNNGV. The CDR3 extends over 18 amino acids. CDR3 protein: CASSWGDRGDTRRSEQFF. The CDR3 DNA follows: TGTGCCAGCAGTTGGGGGGACAGGGGGGATACGCGTAGGTCTGAGCAGTTCTTC.

The chain uses TRBV2 and TRBJ1-1; the D is unclear. Germline CDR1 SNHLY, CDR2 FYNNEI. Trimming removed 7 bases at V and 3 bases at J, with 12 bases between. This CDR3 spans 13 amino acids. The CDR3 nucleotides read TGTGCCAGCAACAGACGGCCGGACACTGAAGCTTTCTTT. This sequence encodes CASNRRPDTEAFF.

There are a few counts of this clone. V and J are TRBV28 and TRBJ1-1; D not certain. CDR1 is MDHEN, CDR2 SYDVKM, per germline. CDR3 length: 14 amino acids. Trimming removed 5 bases at V and 4 bases at J, with 14 bases between. The CDR3, as DNA: TGTGCCAGCAGTCTGGAGGTTTCTGCCACTGAAGCTTTCTTT. As protein: CASSLEVSATEAFF. The whole variable domain, remainder taken from reference TRBV28 and TRBJ1-1, is DVKVTQSSRYLVKRTGEKVFLECVQDMDHENMFWYRQDPGLGLRLIYFSYDVKMKEKGDIPEGYSVSREKKERFSLILESASTNQTSMYLCASSLEVSATEAFFGQGTRLTVV.

This chain links TRBV28 with TRBJ1-1; no firm D call. The V end was cut by 5 bases, the J end by 7 bases, with 11 bases between. The CDR3 consists of 12 residues. Germline V gene sequence: CDR1 MDHEN, CDR2 SYDVKM. Here the CDR3 reads CASSRHGGEAFF. The CDR3 DNA is TGTGCCAGCAGTCGCCACGGAGGTGAAGCTTTCTTT.

V usage is TRBV28 and J usage is TRBJ1-1; 9 nucleotides match TRBD1. Germline CDR1 reads MDHEN; CDR2 reads SYDVKM. This CDR3 region has 17 residues. The trim removed 6 bases at V and 0 bases at J, leaving 11 bases unmatched. CDR3 amino acids: CASRGGTGTKLNTEAFF. The CDR3 DNA reads TGTGCCAGCAGAGGCGGGACAGGGACCAAATTGAACACTGAAGCTTTCTTT.

This chain joins TRBV7-8 and TRBJ2-7; 7 bases map to TRBD2. V gave up 7 bases and J gave up 2 bases; unmatched junction bases: 8. CDR3 length: 14 residues. Germline V gene data show CDR1 as SGHVS and CDR2 as FQNEAQ. The CDR3 DNA sequence: TGTGCCAGCACCTCGGGGGGAGGCACCTACGAGCAGTACTTC. It specifies CASTSGGGTYEQYF.

In DNA, the CDR3 is TGTGCCAGTAAAATCCGCGGTGAGCAGTTCTTC. It is translated as CASKIRGEQFF. V and J are TRBV19 and TRBJ2-1; D remains unclear. CDR1 and CDR2 from the germline V gene are LNHDA and SQIVND (reference sequence). V lost 7 bases to trimming and J lost 9 bases, with 10 bases between them. The CDR3 is 11 residues long.

This chain links TRBV19 with TRBJ2-7; D may be TRBD2 (7 bases). The CDR3 length is 15 residues. V was cut by 9 bases and J by 0 bases, with 18 bases left in between. Germline values: CDR1 LNHDA, CDR2 SQIVND (reference sequence). The CDR3 loop reads CASRGGASGSYEQYF. CDR3 nucleotides: TGTGCCAGCAGAGGGGGGGCTAGCGGCTCCTACGAGCAGTACTTC. Full variable domain (remainder filled in from reference TRBV19 and TRBJ2-7): DGGITQSPKYLFRKEGQNVTLSCEQNLNHDAMYWYRQDPGQGLRLIYYSQIVNDFQKGDIAEGYSVSREKKESFPLTVTSAQKNPTAFYLCASRGGASGSYEQYFGPGTRLTVT.

CDR3 nucleotides: TGTGCCAGCAGTTTACCGACAGGAAACAATCAGCCCCAGCATTTT. Amino acid sequence: CASSLPTGNNQPQHF. The V call is TRBV28, the J call TRBJ1-5, with D possibly TRBD1 on 6 matching bases. Trimming shortened V by 2 bases and J by 3 bases, and 11 bases separated the two germline ends. Germline values: CDR1 MDHEN, CDR2 SYDVKM. This CDR3 contains 15 residues.

This clone was observed a single time. The chain is built from TRBV5-1 and TRBJ1-2, with D possibly matching TRBD1 (6 bases). With 0 bases removed from V and 8 bases from J, the gap between germline ends came to 11 bases. CDR3 length equals 13 residues. Germline V CDR1 and CDR2: SGHRS, YFSETQ. Here the CDR3 reads CASSLGGDTGYTF. CDR3 in DNA: TGCGCCAGCAGCTTGGGAGGGGACACGGGCTACACCTTC.